This TCR beta chain was found in a study of shared clonotypes between healthy human individuals. Findings and limits, study-wide: Investigators collected only blood, and repertoires in tissues likely differ. Deeper or shallower sequencing was expected to change how clonotypes are shared among donors. What naive subsets generally showed was a larger estimated richness than memory subsets showed.

The assay was run at deep level. Method: immunoSEQ multiplex PCR; TCRdb's copy keeps in-frame clones and lacks some. The table has fewer than 1.4 million clones, 70% to 80% seen once. V was clipped by 0 bases and J by 5 bases; unmatched bases: 7. Germline CDR1 is SGHNT and CDR2 is YYREEE (reference sequence). The CDR3 totals 17 residues. With respect to this clone: Its antigen remains unidentified.

The receptor was isolated from a man aged 18 to 35 in good health. Some clones in this sample may be carry-over from other donors' samples. The chain recombines TRBV5-4 with TRBJ2-5; 13 bases align to TRBD2. Sequences were obtained from memory CD4+ T cells from PBMCs. Sample subset: CD45RA-negative fraction. The CDR3 region is CASSLDTSGRAGETQYF. Written as DNA, the CDR3 is TGTGCCAGCAGCTTGGACACTAGCGGGAGGGCCGGGGAGACCCAGTACTTC.